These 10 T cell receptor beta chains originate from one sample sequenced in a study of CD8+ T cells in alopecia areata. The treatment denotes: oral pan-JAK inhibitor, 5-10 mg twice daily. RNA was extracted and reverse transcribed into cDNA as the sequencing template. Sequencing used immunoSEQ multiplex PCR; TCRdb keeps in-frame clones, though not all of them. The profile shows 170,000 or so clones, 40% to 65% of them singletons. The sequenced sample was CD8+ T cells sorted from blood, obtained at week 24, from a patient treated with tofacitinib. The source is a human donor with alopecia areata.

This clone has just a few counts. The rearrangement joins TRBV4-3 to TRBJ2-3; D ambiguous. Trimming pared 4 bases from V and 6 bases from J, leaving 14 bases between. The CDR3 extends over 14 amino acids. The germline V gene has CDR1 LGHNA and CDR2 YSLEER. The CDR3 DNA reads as TGCGCCAGCAGCCTCGACGGATCTCTCGATACGCAGTATTTT. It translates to CASSLDGSLDTQYF.

The CDR3 spells CASSQEGSYEQYF. As DNA, the CDR3 is TGTGCCAGCAGCCAAGAGGGGAGTTACGAGCAGTACTTC. This chain joins TRBV5-6 and TRBJ2-7, with D possibly called TRBD1 or TRBD2 (5 bases each). V shed 4 bases and J shed 4 bases, with 12 bases lying between them. Germline assignment: CDR1 SGHDT and CDR2 YYEEEE. The CDR3 has 13 residues.

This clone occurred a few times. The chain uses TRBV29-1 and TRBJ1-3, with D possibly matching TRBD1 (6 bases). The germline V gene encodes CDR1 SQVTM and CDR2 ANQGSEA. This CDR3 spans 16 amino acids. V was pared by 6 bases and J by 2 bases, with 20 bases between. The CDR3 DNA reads TGCAGCGTCAACCGCATGACAGGAGAGGCTGGAAACACCATATATTTT. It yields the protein CSVNRMTGEAGNTIYF.

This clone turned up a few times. The CDR3 region has the DNA TGTGCCAGCAGCTTAGTAACAGGGGATGAAAAACTGTTTTTT. Translation gives CASSLVTGDEKLFF. V gene TRBV7-9 combines with J gene TRBJ1-4; 7 nucleotides line up with TRBD1. The CDR3 contains 14 residues. Germline CDR1 and CDR2: SEHNR and FQNEAQ (reference sequence). J gave up 6 bases and V 1 base, and 2 bases lay outside the gene matches.

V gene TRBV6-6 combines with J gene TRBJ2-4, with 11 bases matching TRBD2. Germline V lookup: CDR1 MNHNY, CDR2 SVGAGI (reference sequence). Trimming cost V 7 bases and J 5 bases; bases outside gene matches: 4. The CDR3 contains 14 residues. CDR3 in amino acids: CASTPGLAENIQYF. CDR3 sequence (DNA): TGTGCCAGCACCCCGGGACTAGCGGAAAACATTCAGTACTTC.

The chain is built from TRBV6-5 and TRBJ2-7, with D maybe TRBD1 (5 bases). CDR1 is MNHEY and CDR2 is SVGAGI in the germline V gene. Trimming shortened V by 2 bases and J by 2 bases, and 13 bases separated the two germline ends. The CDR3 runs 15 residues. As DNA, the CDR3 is TGTGCCAGCAGTTACACCCCAGGGTCCACCTACGAGCAGTACTTC. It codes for CASSYTPGSTYEQYF.

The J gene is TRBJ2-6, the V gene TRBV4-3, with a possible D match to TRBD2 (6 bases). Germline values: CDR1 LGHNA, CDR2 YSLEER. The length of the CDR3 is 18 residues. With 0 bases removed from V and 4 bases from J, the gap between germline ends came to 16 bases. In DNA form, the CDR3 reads TGCGCCAGCAGCCAAGATGAGGAGGGGTTAAGGGGGGCCAACGTCCTGACTTTC. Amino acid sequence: CASSQDEEGLRGANVLTF.

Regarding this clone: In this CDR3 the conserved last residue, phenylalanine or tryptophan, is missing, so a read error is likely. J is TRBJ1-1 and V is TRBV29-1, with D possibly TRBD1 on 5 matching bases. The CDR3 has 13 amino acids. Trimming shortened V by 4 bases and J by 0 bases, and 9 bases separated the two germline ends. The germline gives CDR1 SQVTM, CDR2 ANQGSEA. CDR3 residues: CSVVAGMNTEAFL. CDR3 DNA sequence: TGCAGCGTTGTGGCAGGGATGAACACTGAAGCTTTCCTT.

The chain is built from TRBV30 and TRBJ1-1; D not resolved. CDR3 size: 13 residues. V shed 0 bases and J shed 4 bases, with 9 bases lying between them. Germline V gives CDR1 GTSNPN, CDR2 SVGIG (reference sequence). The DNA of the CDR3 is TGTGCCTGGAGTGTTACGGGTAGCACTGAAGCTTTCTTT. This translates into CAWSVTGSTEAFF. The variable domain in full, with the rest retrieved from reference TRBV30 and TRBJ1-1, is SQTIHQWPATLVQPVGSPLSLECTVEGTSNPNLYWYRQAAGRGLQLLFYSVGIGQISSEVPQNLSASRPQDRQFILSSKKLLLSDSGFYLCAWSVTGSTEAFFGQGTRLTVV.

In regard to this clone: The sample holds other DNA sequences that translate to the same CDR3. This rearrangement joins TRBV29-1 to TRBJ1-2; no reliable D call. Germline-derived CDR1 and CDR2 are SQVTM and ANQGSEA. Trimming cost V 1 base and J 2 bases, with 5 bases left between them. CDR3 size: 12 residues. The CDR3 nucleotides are TGCAGCGTTGAAGGCAGCAACTATGGCTACACCTTC. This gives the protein CSVEGSNYGYTF.